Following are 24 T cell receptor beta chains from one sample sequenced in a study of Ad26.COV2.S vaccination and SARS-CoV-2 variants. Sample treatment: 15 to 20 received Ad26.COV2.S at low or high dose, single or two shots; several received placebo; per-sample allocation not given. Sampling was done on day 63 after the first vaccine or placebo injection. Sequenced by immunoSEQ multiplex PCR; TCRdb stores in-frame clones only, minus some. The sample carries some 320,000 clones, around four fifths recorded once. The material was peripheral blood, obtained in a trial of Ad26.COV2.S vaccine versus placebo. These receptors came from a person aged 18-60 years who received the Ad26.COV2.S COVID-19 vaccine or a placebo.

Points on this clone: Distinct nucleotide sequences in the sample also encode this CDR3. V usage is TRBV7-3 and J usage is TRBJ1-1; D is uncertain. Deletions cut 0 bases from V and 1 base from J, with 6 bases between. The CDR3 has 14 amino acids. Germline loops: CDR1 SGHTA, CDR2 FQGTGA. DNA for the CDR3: TGTGCCAGCAGCTTAACTCCAGGGAACACTGAAGCTTTCTTT. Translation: CASSLTPGNTEAFF.

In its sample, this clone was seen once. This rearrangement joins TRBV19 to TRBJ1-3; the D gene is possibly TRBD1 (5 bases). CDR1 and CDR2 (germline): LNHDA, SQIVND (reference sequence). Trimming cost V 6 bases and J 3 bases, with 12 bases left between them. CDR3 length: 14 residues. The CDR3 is CASSTPGLGNTIYF. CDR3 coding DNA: TGTGCCAGTAGCACCCCGGGGCTTGGAAACACCATATATTTT. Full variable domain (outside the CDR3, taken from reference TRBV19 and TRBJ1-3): DGGITQSPKYLFRKEGQNVTLSCEQNLNHDAMYWYRQDPGQGLRLIYYSQIVNDFQKGDIAEGYSVSREKKESFPLTVTSAQKNPTAFYLCASSTPGLGNTIYFGEGSWLTVV.

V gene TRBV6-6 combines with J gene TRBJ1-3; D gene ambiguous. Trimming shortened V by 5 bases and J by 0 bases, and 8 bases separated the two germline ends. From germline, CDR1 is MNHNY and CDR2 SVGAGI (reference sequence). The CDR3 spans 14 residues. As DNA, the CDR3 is TGTGCCAGCAGTGCGGGATACTCTGGAAACACCATATATTTT. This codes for CASSAGYSGNTIYF.

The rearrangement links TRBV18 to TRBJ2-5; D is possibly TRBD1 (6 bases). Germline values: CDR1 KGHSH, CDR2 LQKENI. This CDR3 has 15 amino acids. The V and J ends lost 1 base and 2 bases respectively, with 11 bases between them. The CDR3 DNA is TGTGCCAGCTCACCACTAGGGGGATCACAAGAGACCCAGTACTTC. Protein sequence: CASSPLGGSQETQYF.

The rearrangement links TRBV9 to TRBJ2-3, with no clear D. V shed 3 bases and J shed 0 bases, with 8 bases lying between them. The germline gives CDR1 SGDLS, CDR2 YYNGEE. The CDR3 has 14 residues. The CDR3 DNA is TGTGCCAGCAGCGAAGACAAAAGCACAGATACGCAGTATTTT. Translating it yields CASSEDKSTDTQYF.

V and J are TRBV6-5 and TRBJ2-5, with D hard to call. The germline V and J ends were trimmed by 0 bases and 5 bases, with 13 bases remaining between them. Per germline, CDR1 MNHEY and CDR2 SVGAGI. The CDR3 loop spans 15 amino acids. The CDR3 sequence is CASSYSGAFDETQYF. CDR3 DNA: TGTGCCAGCAGTTACTCGGGTGCCTTTGACGAGACCCAGTACTTC.

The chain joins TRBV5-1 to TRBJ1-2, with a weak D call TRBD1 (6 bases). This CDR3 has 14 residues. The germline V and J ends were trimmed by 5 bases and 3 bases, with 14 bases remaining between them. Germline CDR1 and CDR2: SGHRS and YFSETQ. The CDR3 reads CASSYGQPDYGYTF. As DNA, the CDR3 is TGCGCCAGCAGTTACGGACAGCCAGACTATGGCTACACCTTC.

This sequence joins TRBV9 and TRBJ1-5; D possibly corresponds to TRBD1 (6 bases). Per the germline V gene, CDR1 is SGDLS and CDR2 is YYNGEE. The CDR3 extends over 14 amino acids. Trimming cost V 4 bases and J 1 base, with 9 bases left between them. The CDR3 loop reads CASSKGGSNQPQHF. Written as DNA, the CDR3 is TGTGCCAGCAGCAAAGGGGGGAGCAATCAGCCCCAGCATTTT.

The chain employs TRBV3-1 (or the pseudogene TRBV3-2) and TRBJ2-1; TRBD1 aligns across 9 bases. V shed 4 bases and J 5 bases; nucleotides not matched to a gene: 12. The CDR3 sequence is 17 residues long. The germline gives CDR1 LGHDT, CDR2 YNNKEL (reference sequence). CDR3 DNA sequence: TGTGCCAGCAGCCCCCGGGGCCCGGGACAGGGTAACAATGAGCAGTTCTTC. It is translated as CASSPRGPGQGNNEQFF.

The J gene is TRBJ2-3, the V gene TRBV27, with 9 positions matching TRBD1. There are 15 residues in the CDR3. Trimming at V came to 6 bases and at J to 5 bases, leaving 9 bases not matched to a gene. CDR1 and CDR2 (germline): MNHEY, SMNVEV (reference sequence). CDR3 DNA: TGTGCCAGCAGGCCGGGACAGGGTAATCGAGATACGCAGTATTTT. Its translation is CASRPGQGNRDTQYF.

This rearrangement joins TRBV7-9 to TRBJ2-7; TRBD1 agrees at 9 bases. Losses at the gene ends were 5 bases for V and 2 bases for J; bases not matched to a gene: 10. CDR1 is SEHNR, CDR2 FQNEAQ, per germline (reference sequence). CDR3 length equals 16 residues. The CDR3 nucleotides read TGTGCCAGCAGCAGCGGTGCGGGACAGGGTACCTACGAGCAGTACTTC. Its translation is CASSSGAGQGTYEQYF. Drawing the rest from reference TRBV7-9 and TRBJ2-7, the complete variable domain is DTGVSQNPRHKITKRGQNVTFRCDPISEHNRLYWYRQTLGQGPEFLTYFQNEAQLEKSRLLSDRFSAERPKGSFSTLEIQRTEQGDSAMYLCASSSGAGQGTYEQYFGPGTRLTVT.

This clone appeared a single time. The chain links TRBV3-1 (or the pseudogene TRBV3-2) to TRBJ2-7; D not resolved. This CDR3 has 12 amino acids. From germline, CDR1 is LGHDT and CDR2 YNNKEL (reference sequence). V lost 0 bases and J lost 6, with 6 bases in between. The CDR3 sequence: CASSQDPSEQYF. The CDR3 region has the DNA TGTGCCAGCAGCCAAGACCCGAGCGAGCAGTACTTC.

CDR3 protein: CASSFSGGTTDTQYF. DNA for the CDR3: TGCGCCAGCAGCTTCAGCGGGGGGACCACAGATACGCAGTATTTT. The rearrangement links TRBV5-1 to TRBJ2-3; TRBD2 matches at 9 bases. Germline CDR1 and CDR2: SGHRS and YFSETQ. CDR3 length: 15 residues. Losses at the gene ends were 2 bases for V and 2 bases for J; bases not matched to a gene: 3.

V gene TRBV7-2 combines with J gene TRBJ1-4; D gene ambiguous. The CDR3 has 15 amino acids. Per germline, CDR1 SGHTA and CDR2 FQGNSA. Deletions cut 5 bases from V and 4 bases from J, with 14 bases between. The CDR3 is CASSPGHTINEKLFF. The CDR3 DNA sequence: TGTGCCAGCAGCCCCGGCCACACTATTAATGAAAAACTGTTTTTT.

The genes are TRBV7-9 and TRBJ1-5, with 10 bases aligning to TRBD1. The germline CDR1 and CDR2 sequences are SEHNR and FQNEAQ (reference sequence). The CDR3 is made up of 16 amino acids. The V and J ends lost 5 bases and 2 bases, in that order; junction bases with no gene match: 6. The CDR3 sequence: CASSVDGTGGNQPQHF. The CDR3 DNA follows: TGTGCCAGCAGCGTCGACGGGACAGGGGGCAATCAGCCCCAGCATTTT.

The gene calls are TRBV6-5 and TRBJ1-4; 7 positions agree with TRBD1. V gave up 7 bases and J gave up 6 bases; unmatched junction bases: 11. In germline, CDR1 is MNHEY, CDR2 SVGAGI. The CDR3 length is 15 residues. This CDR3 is CASTRTGVVDEKLFF. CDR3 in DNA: TGTGCCAGCACCCGAACAGGGGTTGTAGATGAAAAACTGTTTTTT.

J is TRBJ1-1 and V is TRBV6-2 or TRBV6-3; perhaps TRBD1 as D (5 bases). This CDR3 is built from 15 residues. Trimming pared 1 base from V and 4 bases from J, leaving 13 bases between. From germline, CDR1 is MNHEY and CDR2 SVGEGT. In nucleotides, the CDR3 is TGTGCCAGCAGTTACTTGGAAGGGGCGAGCACTGAAGCTTTCTTT. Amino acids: CASSYLEGASTEAFF.

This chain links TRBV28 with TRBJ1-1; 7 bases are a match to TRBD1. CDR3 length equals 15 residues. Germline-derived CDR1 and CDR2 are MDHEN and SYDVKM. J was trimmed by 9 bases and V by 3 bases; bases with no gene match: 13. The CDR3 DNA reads TGTGCCAGCAGTTTGGTATCAGGGGGAAGGTCGCAAGCTTTCTTT. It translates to CASSLVSGGRSQAFF. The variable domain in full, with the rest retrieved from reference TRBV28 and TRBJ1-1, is DVKVTQSSRYLVKRTGEKVFLECVQDMDHENMFWYRQDPGLGLRLIYFSYDVKMKEKGDIPEGYSVSREKKERFSLILESASTNQTSMYLCASSLVSGGRSQAFFGQGTRLTVV.

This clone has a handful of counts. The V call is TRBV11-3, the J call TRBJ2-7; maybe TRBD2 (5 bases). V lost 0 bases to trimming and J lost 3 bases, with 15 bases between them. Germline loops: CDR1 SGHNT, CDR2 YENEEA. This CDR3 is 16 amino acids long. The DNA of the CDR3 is TGTGCCAGCAGCTTAGAGACCCTTCGGGGAAACTACGAGCAGTACTTC. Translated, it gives CASSLETLRGNYEQYF. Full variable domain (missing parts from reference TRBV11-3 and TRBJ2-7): EAGVVQSPRYKIIEKKQPVAFWCNPISGHNTLYWYLQNLGQGPELLIRYENEEAVDDSQLPKDRFSAERLKGVDSTLKIQPAELGDSAVYLCASSLETLRGNYEQYFGPGTRLTVT.

The CDR3 region has the DNA TGTGCCAGCAGCCCTACCGGGACAGGGAACATTCAGTACTTC. It yields the protein CASSPTGTGNIQYF. This chain connects TRBV7-2 to TRBJ2-4; TRBD1 matches at 9 bases. The CDR3 has 14 amino acids. The V segment lost 5 bases and the J segment 7 bases; nucleotides outside the gene matches: 6. Germline V gives CDR1 SGHTA, CDR2 FQGNSA. Supplemented by reference TRBV7-2 and TRBJ2-4, the full variable domain reads GAGVSQSPSNKVTEKGKDVELRCDPISGHTALYWYRQSLGQGLEFLIYFQGNSAPDKSGLPSDRFSAERTGGSVSTLTIQRTQQEDSAVYLCASSPTGTGNIQYFGAGTRLSVL.

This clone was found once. CDR3 sequence: CASIPGEDEKLFF. CDR3 coding DNA: TGTGCCAGCATTCCGGGGGAGGATGAAAAACTGTTTTTT. V gene TRBV21-1 combines with J gene TRBJ1-4. TRBV21-1 is shown as a pseudogene. This CDR3 has 13 amino acids.

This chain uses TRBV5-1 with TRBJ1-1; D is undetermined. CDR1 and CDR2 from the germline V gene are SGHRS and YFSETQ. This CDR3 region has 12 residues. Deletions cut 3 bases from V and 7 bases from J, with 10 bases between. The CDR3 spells CASSSSGVEAFF. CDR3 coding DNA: TGCGCCAGCAGCTCCTCAGGCGTTGAAGCTTTCTTT.

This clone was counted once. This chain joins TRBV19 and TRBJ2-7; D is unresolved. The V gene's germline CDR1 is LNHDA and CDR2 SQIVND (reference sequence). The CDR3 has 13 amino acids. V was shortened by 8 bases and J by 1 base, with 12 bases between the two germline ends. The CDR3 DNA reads TGTGCCAGTTCAACGCTCCCGTCCTACGAGCAGTACTTC. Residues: CASSTLPSYEQYF.

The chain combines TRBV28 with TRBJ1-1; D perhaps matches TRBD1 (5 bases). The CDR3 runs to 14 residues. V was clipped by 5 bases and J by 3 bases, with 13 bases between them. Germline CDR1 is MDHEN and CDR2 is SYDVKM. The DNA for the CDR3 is TGTGCCAGCAGTCCTGGACAAAGAGACACTGAAGCTTTCTTT. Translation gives CASSPGQRDTEAFF.